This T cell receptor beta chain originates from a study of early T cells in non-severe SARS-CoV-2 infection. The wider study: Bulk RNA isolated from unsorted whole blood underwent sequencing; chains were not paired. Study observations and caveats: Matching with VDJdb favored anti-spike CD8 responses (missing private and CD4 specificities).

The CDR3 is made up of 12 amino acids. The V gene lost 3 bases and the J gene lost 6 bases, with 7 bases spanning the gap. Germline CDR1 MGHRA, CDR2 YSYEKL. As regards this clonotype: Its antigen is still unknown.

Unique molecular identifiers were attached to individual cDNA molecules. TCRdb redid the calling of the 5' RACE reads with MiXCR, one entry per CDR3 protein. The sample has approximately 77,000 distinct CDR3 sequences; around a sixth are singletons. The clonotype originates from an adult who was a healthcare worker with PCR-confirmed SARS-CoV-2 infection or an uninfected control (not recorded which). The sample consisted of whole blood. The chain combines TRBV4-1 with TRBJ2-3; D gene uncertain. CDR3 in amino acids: CASSHEYDTQYF. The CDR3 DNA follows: TGCGCCAGCAGCCACGAATATGATACGCAGTATTTT.